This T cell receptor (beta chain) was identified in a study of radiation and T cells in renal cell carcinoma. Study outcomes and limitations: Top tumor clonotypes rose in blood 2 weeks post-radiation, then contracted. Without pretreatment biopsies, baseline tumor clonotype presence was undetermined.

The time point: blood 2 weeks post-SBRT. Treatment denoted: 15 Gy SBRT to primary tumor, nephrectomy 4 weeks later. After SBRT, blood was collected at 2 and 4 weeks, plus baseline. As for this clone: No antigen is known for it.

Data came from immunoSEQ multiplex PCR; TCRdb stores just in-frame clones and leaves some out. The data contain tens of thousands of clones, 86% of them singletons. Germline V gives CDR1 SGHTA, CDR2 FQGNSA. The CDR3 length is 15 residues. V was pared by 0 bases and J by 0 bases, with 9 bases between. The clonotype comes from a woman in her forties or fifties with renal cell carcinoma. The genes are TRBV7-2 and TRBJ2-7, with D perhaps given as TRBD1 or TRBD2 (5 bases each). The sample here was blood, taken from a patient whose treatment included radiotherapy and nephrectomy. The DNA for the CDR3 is TGTGCCAGCAGCTTAGCAGGGGACCACTCCTACGAGCAGTACTTC. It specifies CASSLAGDHSYEQYF.